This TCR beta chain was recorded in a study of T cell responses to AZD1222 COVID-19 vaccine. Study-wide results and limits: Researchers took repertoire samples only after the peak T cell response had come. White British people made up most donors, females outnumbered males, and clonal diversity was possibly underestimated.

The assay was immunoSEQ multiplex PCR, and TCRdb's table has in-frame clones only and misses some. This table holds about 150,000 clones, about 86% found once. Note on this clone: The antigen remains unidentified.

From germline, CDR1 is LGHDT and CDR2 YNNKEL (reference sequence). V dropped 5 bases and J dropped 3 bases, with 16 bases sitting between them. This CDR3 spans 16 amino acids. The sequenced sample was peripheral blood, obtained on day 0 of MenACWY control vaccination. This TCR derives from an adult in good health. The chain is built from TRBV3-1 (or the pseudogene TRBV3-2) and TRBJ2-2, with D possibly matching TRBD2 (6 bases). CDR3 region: CASSAKTGSDTGELFF. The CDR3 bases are TGTGCCAGCAGCGCAAAGACCGGGAGCGACACCGGGGAGCTGTTTTTT.